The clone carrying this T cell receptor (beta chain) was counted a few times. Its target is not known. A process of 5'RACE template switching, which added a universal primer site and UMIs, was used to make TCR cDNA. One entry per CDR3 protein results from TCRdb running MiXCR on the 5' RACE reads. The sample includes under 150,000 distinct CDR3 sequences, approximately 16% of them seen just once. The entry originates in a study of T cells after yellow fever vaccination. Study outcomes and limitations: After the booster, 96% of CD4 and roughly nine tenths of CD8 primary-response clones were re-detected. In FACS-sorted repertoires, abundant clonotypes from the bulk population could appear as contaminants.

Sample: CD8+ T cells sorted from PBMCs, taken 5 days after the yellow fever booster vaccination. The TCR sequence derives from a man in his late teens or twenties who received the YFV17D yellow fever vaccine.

DNA of the CDR3: TGCGCCAGCAGCCGATTAACGGGCACAGATACGCAGTATTTT. Translated, it gives CASSRLTGTDTQYF. The genes are TRBV4-1 and TRBJ2-3; the D is unclear. The CDR3 covers 14 residues. The V gene's germline CDR1 is MGHRA and CDR2 YSYEKL. Between the trimmed V and J ends, which lost 4 bases and 1 base, there was a span of 9 bases.